These T cell receptor beta chains were read from a single sample in a study of T cells in Graves' hyperthyroidism and ophthalmopathy. TCRdb re-called the multiplex PCR reads with MiXCR, one entry per CDR3 protein. The table shows 300,000 or so distinct CDR3 sequences, with around 15% occurring only once. The sample consisted of blood. All receptors derive from a woman aged 55-69 years with Graves' ophthalmopathy. Both conserved end residues are part of each CDR3. D genes are given only for firm matches. Size is stated for part of the rows, as once, few or many counts, or as a class when the clone is expanded.

v_gene: TRBV12-5
d_gene: -
abundance: -
j_gene: TRBJ2-7
CDR3aa: CASGLVVGGGVEQYF
CDR3nt: TGTGCTAGTGGTTTGGTTGTCGGCGGGGGCGTCGAGCAGTACTTC

v_gene: TRBV7-2
d_gene: -
abundance: few
j_gene: TRBJ1-2
CDR3aa: CASSLGSSVNYGYTF
CDR3nt: TGTGCCAGCAGCTTGGGATCCTCCGTTAACTATGGCTACACCTTC

v_gene: TRBV27
d_gene: -
abundance: few
j_gene: TRBJ2-2
CDR3aa: CASSFQIRARELFF
CDR3nt: TGTGCCAGCAGTTTCCAAATACGAGCACGGGAGCTGTTTTTT

v_gene: TRBV20-1
d_gene: -
abundance: many
j_gene: TRBJ2-7
CDR3aa: CSARERGWREGQYF
CDR3nt: TGCAGTGCTAGAGAGCGGGGTTGGAGGGAAGGGCAGTACTTC

v_gene: TRBV4-2
d_gene: -
abundance: -
j_gene: TRBJ2-7
CDR3aa: CASGPGTQYEQYF
CDR3nt: TGTGCCAGCGGGCCGGGGACACAATACGAGCAGTACTTC

v_gene: TRBV2
d_gene: TRBD1
abundance: many
j_gene: TRBJ1-3
CDR3aa: CASSPGGFSGNTIYF
CDR3nt: TGTGCCAGCAGCCCAGGGGGTTTCTCCGGAAACACCATATATTTT

v_gene: TRBV6-2/TRBV6-3
d_gene: TRBD1
abundance: many
j_gene: TRBJ2-7
CDR3aa: CASSSQGTGDSYEQYF
CDR3nt: TGTGCCAGCAGTTCCCAGGGGACAGGGGACTCCTACGAGCAGTACTTC

v_gene: TRBV6-2/TRBV6-3
d_gene: TRBD2
abundance: -
j_gene: TRBJ2-5
CDR3aa: CASSYFGGAQETQYF
CDR3nt: TGTGCCAGCAGTTACTTCGGGGGGGCCCAAGAGACCCAGTACTTC

v_gene: TRBV7-2
d_gene: -
abundance: many
j_gene: TRBJ1-5
CDR3aa: CASSPGKNQPQHF
CDR3nt: TGTGCCAGCAGCCCAGGGAAAAATCAGCCCCAGCATTTT

v_gene: TRBV12-3/TRBV12-4
d_gene: -
abundance: many
j_gene: TRBJ2-5
CDR3aa: CASSYRGIQETQYF
CDR3nt: TGTGCCAGCAGTTACAGAGGAATCCAAGAGACCCAGTACTTC

v_gene: TRBV28
d_gene: TRBD1
abundance: many
j_gene: TRBJ1-6
CDR3aa: CASSLQGTGNWSPLHF
CDR3nt: TGTGCCAGCAGTTTACAAGGGACAGGAAATTGGTCACCCCTCCACTTT

v_gene: TRBV7-8
d_gene: -
abundance: many
j_gene: TRBJ1-4
CDR3aa: CASSSDMLGRGEKLFF
CDR3nt: TGTGCCAGCAGCTCCGACATGTTAGGGCGAGGGGAAAAACTGTTTTTT

v_gene: TRBV7-8
d_gene: -
abundance: many
j_gene: TRBJ2-1
CDR3aa: CASSSDAYNEQFF
CDR3nt: TGTGCCAGCAGCTCGGACGCCTACAATGAGCAGTTCTTC

v_gene: TRBV20-1
d_gene: -
abundance: many
j_gene: TRBJ1-1
CDR3aa: CSARLHTEAFF
CDR3nt: TGCAGTGCCAGACTTCACACTGAAGCTTTCTTT